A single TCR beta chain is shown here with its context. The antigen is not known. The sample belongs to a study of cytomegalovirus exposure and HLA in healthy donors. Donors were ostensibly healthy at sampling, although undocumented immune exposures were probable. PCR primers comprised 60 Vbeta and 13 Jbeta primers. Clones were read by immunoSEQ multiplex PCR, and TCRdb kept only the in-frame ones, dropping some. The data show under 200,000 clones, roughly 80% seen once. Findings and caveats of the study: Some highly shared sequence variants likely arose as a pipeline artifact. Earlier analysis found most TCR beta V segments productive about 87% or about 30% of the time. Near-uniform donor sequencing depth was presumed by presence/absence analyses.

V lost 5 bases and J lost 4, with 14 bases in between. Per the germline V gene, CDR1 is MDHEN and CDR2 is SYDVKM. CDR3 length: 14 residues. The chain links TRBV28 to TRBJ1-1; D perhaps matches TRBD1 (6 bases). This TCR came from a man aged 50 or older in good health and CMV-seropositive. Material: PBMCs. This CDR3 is CASSLQGSFTEAFF. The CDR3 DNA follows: TGTGCCAGCAGTCTCCAGGGGTCCTTCACTGAAGCTTTCTTT.